This T cell receptor (beta chain) originates from a study of patients and donors after allogeneic stem cell transplantation (dated by TCRdb to 2020 to 2021). From the cysteine through the phenylalanine, the CDR3 covers 16 amino acids. Of the read, only the CDR3 DNA is kept; its 48 bases are in frame from base 1. Trimming takes 5 bases from V and 9 bases from J, and the germline ends sit 24 bases apart. As encoded in the germline V gene, CDR1 is SGHVS while CDR2 is FQNEAQ. Libraries were prepared through RT-PCR. TCRdb names NextSeq 550 as the instrument used. TCRdb cleaned the public reads at Q25 with fastp, built clones with MiXCR and kept in-frame beta chains. Records with the same CDR3 protein are collapsed into one entry carrying the most frequent genes and DNA. This sample comprises roughly 880,000 distinct CDR3 sequences, roughly 18% of them detected only once. The ten largest clonotypes hold under 6.5% of the sample.

Comment on this clonotype: There is no known antigen for this receptor. One base away there is no much larger clone; base qualities are not given.

The receptor was derived from a human donor who was either an allogeneic HSCT recipient or a stem cell or donor lymphocyte infusion donor (not recorded which). It is not recorded whose cells these are; they may come from a transplant donor. The specimen sequenced was blood, either unsorted or a sorted T cell fraction (not recorded which). This chain joins TRBV7-8 to TRBJ2-3; the D call is possibly TRBD1 or TRBD2, each sharing 5 bases. The CDR3 region: CASSQPVVGIWDTQYF. The nucleotide sequence reads as follows: TGTGCCAGCAGCCAACCGGTGGTGGGAATTTGGGACACGCAGTATTTT.